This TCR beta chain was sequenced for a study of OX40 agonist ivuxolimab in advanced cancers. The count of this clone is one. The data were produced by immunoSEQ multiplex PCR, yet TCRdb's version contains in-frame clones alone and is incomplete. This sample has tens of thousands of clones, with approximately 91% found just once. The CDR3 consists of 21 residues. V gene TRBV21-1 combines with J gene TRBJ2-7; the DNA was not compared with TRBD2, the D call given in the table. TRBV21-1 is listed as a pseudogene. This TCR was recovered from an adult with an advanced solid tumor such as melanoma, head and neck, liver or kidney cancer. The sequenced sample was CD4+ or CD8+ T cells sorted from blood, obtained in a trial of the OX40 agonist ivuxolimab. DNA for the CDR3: TGTGCCAGCAGCAAAGGACCCAAGGGGGGGACTAGCGTTCGTCCCGGCTACGAGCAGTACTTC. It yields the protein CASSKGPKGGTSVRPGYEQYF.